This TCR beta chain was sequenced during a study of early T cells in non-severe SARS-CoV-2 infection. Study-level background: Bulk RNA isolated from unsorted whole blood underwent sequencing; chains were not paired. General study points: Private and CD4 specificities were missed by VDJdb matching, skewed to anti-spike CD8.

This CDR3 has 15 residues. Trimming left V 0 bases short and J 1 base short, with 10 bases between. Germline V lookup: CDR1 LGHNA, CDR2 YSLEER. Many counts were recorded for this clonotype. Its target is not known. Individual cDNA molecules each received unique molecular identifiers attached to them. One entry per CDR3 protein, called by TCRdb with MiXCR from the 5' RACE reads. Here the sample spans approximately 97,000 distinct CDR3 sequences, roughly 11% being singletons. The TCR was taken from an adult who was a healthcare worker with PCR-confirmed SARS-CoV-2 infection or an uninfected control (not recorded which). This sample comprised whole blood, obtained at baseline. The genes are TRBV4-3 and TRBJ2-7; D not resolved. In DNA, the CDR3 is TGCGCCAGCAGCCAAGATTGGCTAGATTCCTACGAGCAGTACTTC. Translation: CASSQDWLDSYEQYF.